This TCR beta chain was profiled in a study of tumor-infiltrating lymphocytes in localized non-small cell lung cancer. Study-wide results and caveats: Available tissue quantity limited TCR sequencing to a patient subset.

The table lists this clone with a few counts. Its antigen remains unknown. This CDR3 has 15 amino acids. V was clipped by 3 bases and J by 5 bases, with 14 bases between them. Germline V gives CDR1 WSHSY, CDR2 SAAADI. The data were produced by immunoSEQ multiplex PCR, yet TCRdb's version contains in-frame clones alone and is incomplete. In the table there are approximately 13,000 clones, 79% of which are singletons. Sequencing used lung tumor tissue. The clonotype was recovered from a human donor with non-small cell lung cancer. V gene TRBV10-2 combines with J gene TRBJ2-1; D is ambiguous. The chain's CDR3 is CASSDLRARHNEQFF. The CDR3 coding sequence is TGCGCCAGCAGTGACCTACGCGCCCGGCACAATGAGCAGTTCTTC.